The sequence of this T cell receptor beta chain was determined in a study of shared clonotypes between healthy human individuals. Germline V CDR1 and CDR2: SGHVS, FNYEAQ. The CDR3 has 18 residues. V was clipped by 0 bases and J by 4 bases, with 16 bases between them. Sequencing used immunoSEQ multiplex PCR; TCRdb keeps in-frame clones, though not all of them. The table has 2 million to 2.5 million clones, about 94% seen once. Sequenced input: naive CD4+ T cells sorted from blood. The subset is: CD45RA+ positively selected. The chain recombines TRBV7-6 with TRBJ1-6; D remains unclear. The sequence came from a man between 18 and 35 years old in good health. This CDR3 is CASSLALRQLLYNSPLHF. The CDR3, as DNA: TGTGCCAGCAGCTTAGCGCTCAGGCAACTCCTTTATAATTCACCCCTCCACTTT.